Each of the 27 T cell receptor beta chains below was sequenced from the same sample in a study of blood T cell repertoires in COVID-19. Measured with immunoSEQ multiplex PCR; TCRdb has only the in-frame clones, and not every one. The data contain approximately 230,000 clones, about nine tenths of them seen just once; the ten biggest clones take up 15% to 18%. Source material: PBMCs or T cells enriched from blood (not recorded which). The source of these receptors is a man between 18 and 29 years old who had recovered from COVID-19.

J is TRBJ2-1 and V is TRBV10-3; 9 nucleotides match TRBD2. V lost 6 bases, J lost 4 bases, and 10 bases stayed unmatched. The V gene's germline CDR1 is ENHRY and CDR2 SYGVKD. This CDR3 has 16 residues. The CDR3: CAIRAGGSGPYNEQFF. The CDR3, as DNA: TGTGCCATCAGAGCGGGAGGCAGTGGTCCTTACAATGAGCAGTTCTTC.

J is TRBJ2-1 and V is TRBV7-9; 8 positions agree with TRBD1. This CDR3 contains 13 residues. CDR1 is SEHNR and CDR2 is FQNEAQ in the germline V gene (reference sequence). V was clipped by 5 bases and J by 8 bases; unmatched bases: 5. This CDR3 is CASSAPGGDEQFF. The CDR3 DNA follows: TGTGCCAGCAGCGCCCCAGGGGGCGATGAGCAGTTCTTC.

V is TRBV9 and J is TRBJ1-2; 10 positions match TRBD1. CDR1 and CDR2 from the germline V gene are SGDLS and YYNGEE. The ends lost 3 bases at V and 5 bases at J; junction bases unmatched: 19. The CDR3 sequence is 19 residues long. CDR3 loop: CASSGPQGDRGNQAYGYTF. The CDR3 nucleotides are TGTGCCAGCAGCGGACCTCAGGGGGACAGGGGCAATCAGGCTTATGGCTACACCTTC.

The chain uses TRBV27 and TRBJ2-2; 10 bases are shared with TRBD1. Trimming removed 5 bases from V and 7 bases from J; junction bases left unmatched: 7. The CDR3 has 15 amino acids. Germline CDR1 MNHEY, CDR2 SMNVEV (reference sequence). This CDR3 is CASSLGTGEHGELFF. CDR3 DNA: TGTGCCAGCAGTCTGGGGACAGGGGAACACGGGGAGCTGTTTTTT.

This sequence joins TRBV10-3 and TRBJ2-7, with 8 bases identical to TRBD2. V trimming: 6 bases; J trimming: 3 bases; junction bases outside the gene matches: 13. The CDR3 sequence is 16 residues long. Germline V gene lookup returns CDR1 ENHRY and CDR2 SYGVKD. CDR3: CAISPRGVAGNYEQYF. The CDR3 DNA sequence: TGTGCCATCAGCCCGCGGGGAGTAGCGGGAAACTACGAGCAGTACTTC.

The count of this clone is one. This sequence joins TRBV6-4 and TRBJ1-1, with D possibly being TRBD1 (5 bases). The ends were cut back, 1 base at V and 1 base at J, with 13 bases in the middle. This CDR3 contains 16 residues. CDR1 MRHNA and CDR2 SNTAGT come from the germline V gene. CDR3 amino acids: CASSDLGADGNTEAFF. As DNA, the CDR3 is TGTGCCAGCAGTGACTTAGGGGCGGATGGGAACACTGAAGCTTTCTTT.

The chain employs TRBV19 and TRBJ2-1, with 7 positions matching TRBD2. CDR3 size: 14 residues. V lost 3 bases, J lost 6 bases, and 5 bases stayed unmatched. Germline V gives CDR1 LNHDA, CDR2 SQIVND (reference sequence). The CDR3 loop reads CASSILWEGNEQFF. The CDR3 coding sequence is TGTGCCAGTAGTATTCTGTGGGAGGGCAATGAGCAGTTCTTC.

The chain couples TRBV28 to TRBJ2-3; TRBD2 aligns across 10 bases. V lost 8 bases to trimming and J lost 0 bases; unmatched junction nucleotides: 5. Germline loops: CDR1 MDHEN, CDR2 SYDVKM. CDR3 length equals 15 residues. The CDR3 sequence: CASGLAGVSTDTQYF. CDR3 nucleotide sequence: TGTGCCAGCGGCCTAGCGGGAGTGAGCACAGATACGCAGTATTTT.

The chain links TRBV5-8 to TRBJ1-6; 7 nucleotides line up with TRBD1. V gave up 7 bases and J gave up 3 bases; unmatched junction bases: 7. CDR3 length: 15 amino acids. CDR1 is SGHTS and CDR2 is YDEGEE in the germline V gene. The CDR3: CASHRGRIYNSPLHF. Here the CDR3 DNA reads TGTGCCAGCCACAGGGGCCGAATCTATAATTCACCCCTCCACTTT.

The chain has TRBV3-1 (or the pseudogene TRBV3-2) and TRBJ2-7; 7 nucleotides line up with TRBD2. The J segment lost 2 bases and the V segment lost 2 bases, leaving 0 bases of the junction unmatched. The CDR3 is 13 amino acids. Germline V lookup: CDR1 LGHDT, CDR2 YNNKEL (reference sequence). The DNA for the CDR3 is TGTGCCAGCAGCCAACGGGAGGCCTACGAGCAGTACTTC. This gives the protein CASSQREAYEQYF.

This sequence joins TRBV3-1 (or the pseudogene TRBV3-2) and TRBJ1-5; TRBD1 matches 9 bases. J gave up 2 bases and V 5 bases, and 25 bases lay outside the gene matches. The CDR3 runs to 22 residues. Germline V lookup: CDR1 LGHDT, CDR2 YNNKEL (reference sequence). The CDR3 DNA is TGTGCCAGCAGCGTTAAGATTCACCACCGGGACAGGGAAAGGAAGGGCAATCAGCCCCAGCATTTT. Translated, it gives CASSVKIHHRDRERKGNQPQHF.

The V and J genes are TRBV29-1 and TRBJ2-1; possible D gene TRBD2, 6 bases. V lost 7 bases and J lost 4, with 17 bases in between. This CDR3 has 14 amino acids. Germline V gene data show CDR1 as SQVTM and CDR2 as ANQGSEA. The DNA of the CDR3 is TGCAGCGGACGGAGGGCAGAAAGTTACAATGAGCAGTTCTTC. The encoded protein is CSGRRAESYNEQFF.

This clone was seen only a few times. The chain combines TRBV5-1 with TRBJ2-5; 12 bases agree with TRBD1. J was trimmed by 3 bases and V by 7 bases; bases with no gene match: 7. Germline V CDR1 and CDR2: SGHRS, YFSETQ. The CDR3 consists of 15 residues. CDR3 residues: CASGPGQGAEETQYF. CDR3 nucleotides: TGCGCCAGCGGTCCGGGACAGGGGGCCGAAGAGACCCAGTACTTC.

This clone was seen a single time. The rearrangement links TRBV12-3 or TRBV12-4 to TRBJ2-1; no firm D call. The CDR3 length is 13 residues. Trimming shortened V by 3 bases and J by 3 bases, and 6 bases separated the two germline ends. The CDR3 here is CASSLYNYNEQFF. CDR3 coding DNA: TGTGCCAGCAGTTTGTACAACTACAATGAGCAGTTCTTC.

The chain has TRBV2 and TRBJ2-5; 7 nucleotides agree with TRBD2. With V trimmed by 6 bases and J by 7 bases, 5 bases remained unmatched. This CDR3 has 12 amino acids. Germline CDR1 is SNHLY and CDR2 is FYNNEI. The chain's CDR3 is CASRVTGGTQYF. In DNA, the CDR3 is TGTGCCAGCAGGGTTACGGGGGGGACCCAGTACTTC. The full variable domain, in which reference TRBV2 and TRBJ2-5 provide the parts outside the CDR3, is EPEVTQTPSHQVTQMGQEVILRCVPISNHLYFYWYRQILGQKVEFLVSFYNNEISEKSEIFDDQFSVERPDGSNFTLKIRSTKLEDSAMYFCASRVTGGTQYFGPGTRLLVL.

This clone was seen only a few times. This CDR3 is also generated by other DNA sequences in the sample. The genes are TRBV5-1 and TRBJ1-2; no definite D call. Germline V gene lookup returns CDR1 SGHRS and CDR2 YFSETQ. V was trimmed by 0 bases and J by 8 bases, leaving 8 bases between them. The CDR3 runs to 12 residues. The CDR3 nucleotides read TGCGCCAGCAGCTTGGCCGGCGGCGGCTACACCTTC. Amino acid sequence: CASSLAGGGYTF.

The chain couples TRBV28 to TRBJ1-2; D is uncertain. Germline CDR1 MDHEN, CDR2 SYDVKM. The CDR3 covers 16 residues. Trimming pared 4 bases from V and 4 bases from J, leaving 19 bases between. The CDR3 DNA sequence: TGTGCCAGCAGTTCGCTTGATGGACTAGTCGGCTATGGCTACACCTTC. It encodes CASSSLDGLVGYGYTF.

The chain couples TRBV6-5 to TRBJ2-7; 10 nucleotides agree with TRBD2. The V and J ends lost 10 bases and 1 base, in that order; junction bases with no gene match: 10. Germline V CDR1 and CDR2: MNHEY, SVGAGI. The CDR3 totals 15 residues. CDR3 DNA: TGTGCCACCAACCTCGGACTAGCGGCGTCCTACGAGCAGTACTTC. This sequence encodes CATNLGLAASYEQYF.

V and J are TRBV5-3 and TRBJ2-3, with TRBD2 matching 7 bases. TRBV5-3 is classed as an ORF, of uncertain function. CDR3 length: 15 amino acids. V shed 0 bases and J 6 bases; nucleotides not matched to a gene: 7. CDR3 residues: CARSLGLAVSDTQYF. CDR3 bases: TGTGCCAGAAGCTTGGGGCTAGCGGTGTCCGATACGCAGTATTTT.

The V gene is TRBV15, the J gene TRBJ1-1; a weak D match, TRBD1 (5 bases). The CDR3 consists of 15 residues. From germline, CDR1 is LNHNV and CDR2 YYDKDF (reference sequence). The germline V and J ends were trimmed by 1 base and 0 bases, with 9 bases remaining between them. The CDR3 loop reads CATSRGGTLNTEAFF. CDR3 DNA sequence: TGTGCCACCAGCAGAGGCGGGACGCTGAACACTGAAGCTTTCTTT.

The chain combines TRBV24-1 with TRBJ2-1, with D tentatively TRBD1 (6 bases). V lost 4 bases and J 5 bases, leaving 17 bases between the germline ends. Germline loops: CDR1 KGHDR, CDR2 SFDVKD. This CDR3 has 16 amino acids. The CDR3 nucleotides are TGTGCCACCAGTGACAGCAGGGGCGCCCCTGACAATGAGCAGTTCTTC. As protein: CATSDSRGAPDNEQFF.

This chain connects TRBV9 to TRBJ2-1; 12 nucleotides match TRBD2. The CDR3 spans 16 residues. CDR1 and CDR2 (germline): SGDLS, YYNGEE. V trimming: 0 bases; J trimming: 7 bases; junction bases outside the gene matches: 5. CDR3 in amino acids: CASSVAPSGGANEQFF. In DNA form, the CDR3 reads TGTGCCAGCAGCGTAGCCCCTAGCGGGGGGGCTAATGAGCAGTTCTTC.

The rearrangement joins TRBV18 to TRBJ1-1; D possibly corresponds to TRBD1 (5 bases). The CDR3 totals 14 residues. Germline V gives CDR1 KGHSH, CDR2 LQKENI. V shed 3 bases and J shed 2 bases, with 10 bases lying between them. CDR3 region: CASSPSQVNTEAFF. The CDR3 DNA follows: TGTGCCAGCTCACCCTCACAGGTCAACACTGAAGCTTTCTTT.

J is TRBJ1-4 and V is TRBV19, with unresolved D. The CDR3 runs 14 residues. The germline V gene has CDR1 LNHDA and CDR2 SQIVND (reference sequence). Trimming took 5 bases from V and 7 from J, leaving 14 bases between them. CDR3 sequence: CASSLGFKSEKLFF. The CDR3 nucleotides read TGTGCCAGTAGTCTCGGGTTTAAAAGTGAAAAACTGTTTTTT.

V and J are TRBV7-8 and TRBJ2-7; TRBD1 is a possible D gene (6 bases). CDR3 size: 13 residues. Trimming took off 5 bases at V and 1 base at J, with 9 bases between the two ends. The germline V gene encodes CDR1 SGHVS and CDR2 FQNEAQ. CDR3 DNA sequence: TGTGCCAGCAGCATAGGACAGTCCTACGAGCAGTACTTC. Its translation is CASSIGQSYEQYF.

V and J are TRBV19 and TRBJ1-1; TRBD1 might be the D (6 bases). CDR1 and CDR2 (germline): LNHDA, SQIVND (reference sequence). The germline V and J ends were trimmed by 5 bases and 4 bases, with 8 bases remaining between them. This CDR3 has 12 residues. CDR3 in amino acids: CASSLTGTEAFF. As DNA, the CDR3 is TGTGCCAGTAGTCTGACAGGCACTGAAGCTTTCTTT.

J is TRBJ2-7 and V is TRBV9, with 10 bases that match TRBD1. Germline V gene data show CDR1 as SGDLS and CDR2 as YYNGEE. This CDR3 is 14 amino acids long. Unmatched junction bases numbered 3, after V lost 4 bases and J lost 2 bases. Written as DNA, the CDR3 is TGTGCCAGCAGCCTTGGACAGGGGGCCTACGAGCAGTACTTC. As protein: CASSLGQGAYEQYF.